The TCR beta chain described here comes from a study of cytomegalovirus exposure and HLA in healthy donors. The CDR3 covers 14 residues. Germline loops: CDR1 MNHNS, CDR2 SASEGT. Trimming pared 7 bases from V and 0 bases from J, leaving 12 bases between. As for this clone: The target antigen is unknown.

Study outcomes and limitations: CMV serostatus was the sole immune exposure data available.

Primers for the PCR totalled 60 Vbeta and 13 Jbeta. The method was immunoSEQ multiplex PCR; TCRdb's version includes in-frame clones alone and lacks a portion of them. This sample yields about 200,000 clones, of which approximately 79% are seen a single time; 1.7% belongs to the top ten. This TCR was sampled from a man aged 45-65 years in good health and CMV-seronegative. The chain joins TRBV6-1 to TRBJ2-5; D may be TRBD2 (6 bases). The sample taken for sequencing was PBMCs. The CDR3 loop is CASKTLADQETQYF. CDR3 nucleotide sequence: TGTGCCAGCAAGACCTTAGCGGACCAAGAGACCCAGTACTTC.